Given below is one TCR beta chain in context. Its antigen is still unknown. V shed 5 bases and J 3 bases; nucleotides not matched to a gene: 11. The CDR3 spans 16 residues. Per the germline V gene, CDR1 is SGHTA and CDR2 is FQGNSA. TCRdb independently ran MiXCR on the reads; one entry per CDR3 protein. The data show 450,000 to 600,000 distinct CDR3 sequences, more than 40% seen once. This sample is drawn from a study of T cell repertoires in cytomegalovirus infection. Findings of the study overall: The ex vivo response showed dominance by HLA-C-restricted CMV-specific TCR beta clonotypes.

Specimen: cultured PBMCs, collected from culture after CMV antigen stimulation. The sequence was collected from a human donor in good health (CMV status not recorded). Some clones in this sample may be carry-over from other donors' samples. V and J are TRBV7-2 and TRBJ2-5; TRBD1 matches at 8 bases. CDR3 nucleotide sequence: TGTGCCAGCAGCGAAAAGCGCCCGACAGGGGAAGAGACCCAGTACTTC. Its protein is CASSEKRPTGEETQYF.